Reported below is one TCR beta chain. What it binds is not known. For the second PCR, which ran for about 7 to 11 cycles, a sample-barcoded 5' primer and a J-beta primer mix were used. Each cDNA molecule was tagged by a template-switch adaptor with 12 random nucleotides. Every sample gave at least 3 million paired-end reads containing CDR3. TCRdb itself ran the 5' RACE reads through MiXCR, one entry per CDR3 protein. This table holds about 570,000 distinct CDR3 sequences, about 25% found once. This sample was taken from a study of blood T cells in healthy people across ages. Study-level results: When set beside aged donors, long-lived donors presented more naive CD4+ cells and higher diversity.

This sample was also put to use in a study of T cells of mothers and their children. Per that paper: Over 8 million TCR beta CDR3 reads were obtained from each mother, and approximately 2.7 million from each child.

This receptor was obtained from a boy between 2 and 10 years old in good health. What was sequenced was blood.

CDR3 bases: TGTGCCAGCAACGACGGGCGAAACATTCAGTACTTC. The encoded protein is CASNDGRNIQYF. This chain connects TRBV6-6 to TRBJ2-4, with unresolved D. The CDR3 is 12 amino acids. Deletions cut 7 bases from V and 6 bases from J, with 10 bases between. Per the germline V gene, CDR1 is MNHNY and CDR2 is SVGAGI (reference sequence).